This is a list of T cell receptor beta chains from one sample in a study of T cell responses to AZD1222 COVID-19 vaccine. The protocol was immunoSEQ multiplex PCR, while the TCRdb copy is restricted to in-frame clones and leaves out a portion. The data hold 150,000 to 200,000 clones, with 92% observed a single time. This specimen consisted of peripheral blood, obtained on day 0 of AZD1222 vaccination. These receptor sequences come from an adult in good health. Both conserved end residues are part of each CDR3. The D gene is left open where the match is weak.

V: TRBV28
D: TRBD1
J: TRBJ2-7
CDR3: CASRLGTGGPYEQYF
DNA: TGTGCCAGCAGACTTGGGACAGGGGGCCCCTACGAGCAGTACTTC

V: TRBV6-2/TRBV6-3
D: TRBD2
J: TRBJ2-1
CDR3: CASSYTLIAGDRDEQFF
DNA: TGTGCCAGCAGTTACACCCTAATAGCGGGGGATAGGGATGAGCAGTTCTTC

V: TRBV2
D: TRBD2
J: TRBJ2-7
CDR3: CASSEKTGGLSEQYF
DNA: TGTGCCAGCAGTGAAAAGACGGGAGGGCTCAGCGAGCAGTACTTC

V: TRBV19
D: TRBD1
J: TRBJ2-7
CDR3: CASMRAGGSYEQYF
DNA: TGTGCCAGTATGAGGGCAGGGGGCTCCTACGAGCAGTACTTC

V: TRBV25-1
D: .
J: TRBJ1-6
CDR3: CASSDPGHPKSPLHF
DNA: TGTGCCAGCAGTGATCCGGGACATCCGAAATCACCCCTCCACTTT

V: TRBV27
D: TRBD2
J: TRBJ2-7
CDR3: CASSLRLAGVYEQYF
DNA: TGTGCCAGCAGTTTAAGACTAGCGGGGGTTTACGAGCAGTACTTC

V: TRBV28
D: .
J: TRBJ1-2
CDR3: CASSPVAAAYGYTF
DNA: TGTGCCAGCAGCCCCGTAGCAGCGGCCTATGGCTACACCTTC

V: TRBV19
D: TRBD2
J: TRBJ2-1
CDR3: CASSIGWTSGRDHEQFF
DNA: TGTGCCAGTAGTATTGGCTGGACTAGCGGGAGAGACCATGAGCAGTTCTTC

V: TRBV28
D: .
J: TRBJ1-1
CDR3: CASGRGDGNTEAFF
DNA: TGTGCCAGCGGAAGGGGGGATGGGAACACTGAAGCTTTCTTT

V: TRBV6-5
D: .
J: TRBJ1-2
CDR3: CASSYGEYYGYTF
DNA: TGTGCCAGCAGTTACGGGGAATACTATGGCTACACCTTC

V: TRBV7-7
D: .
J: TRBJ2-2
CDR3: CASSPRDQVFANTGELFF
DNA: TGTGCTAGCAGCCCTAGGGACCAAGTCTTCGCGAACACCGGGGAGCTGTTTTTT